This entry lists 22 T cell receptor beta chains sequenced from one sample in a study of cytomegalovirus exposure and HLA in healthy donors (dated by TCRdb to the late 2010s). Receptor amplification or capture employed the immunoSEQ multiplex PCR assay. For the multiplex PCR, a mixture combining 60 forward primers for TCR Vbeta segments and 13 reverse primers for TCR Jbeta segments was used. In TCRdb, the immuneACCESS table is reduced to in-frame sequences with V and J assigned. These tables do not hold every clone; where another copy was compared, an unresolved V gene accounts for under half, and the others remain unexplained. This sample has 150,000 to 200,000 clones in its table, and 65% to 70% of those were observed once. About 10% of the sample is taken by the ten largest. Material for sequencing was PBMCs. Receptors originate from a man aged 30 to 39 in good health and CMV-seropositive.

This clone came up once. The V gene is TRBV27, the J gene TRBJ2-1; 8 nucleotides align to TRBD2. Germline CDR1 reads MNHEY; CDR2 reads SMNVEV (reference sequence). The CDR3 sequence is 15 residues long. V trimming: 3 bases; J trimming: 7 bases; junction bases outside the gene matches: 8. The CDR3 DNA is TGTGCCAGCAGTTTTTGGGTAGCGGGAAATAATGAGCAGTTCTTC. Encoded protein: CASSFWVAGNNEQFF.

The gene calls are TRBV19 and TRBJ2-2, with 8 positions matching TRBD1. The CDR3 totals 15 residues. CDR1 and CDR2 from the germline V gene are LNHDA and SQIVND (reference sequence). Trimming cost V 3 bases and J 6 bases; bases outside gene matches: 6. CDR3 DNA: TGTGCCAGTAGTATCCGACAGGGGTTCCCCGGGGAGCTGTTTTTT. As protein: CASSIRQGFPGELFF.

The rearrangement links TRBV30 to TRBJ2-7; 9 nucleotides align to TRBD1. This CDR3 has 15 amino acids. V was clipped by 4 bases and J by 0 bases; unmatched bases: 7. Looked up from germline, CDR1 is GTSNPN and CDR2 is SVGIG (reference sequence). The CDR3, as DNA: TGTGCCTGGAACGACAGGGGGTGGAGCTCCTACGAGCAGTACTTC. It specifies CAWNDRGWSSYEQYF.

This clone was recorded a few times. The chain couples TRBV9 to TRBJ2-7; 8 bases fit TRBD1. This CDR3 region has 13 residues. The junction had 3 bases not matched to a gene; V was cut back by 4 bases and J by 3 bases. Per germline, CDR1 SGDLS and CDR2 YYNGEE. The DNA of the CDR3 is TGTGCCAGCAGCTTGACAGGGGACTACGAGCAGTACTTC. As protein: CASSLTGDYEQYF.

The chain couples TRBV7-9 to TRBJ2-2, with 13 bases matching TRBD2. Germline CDR1 and CDR2: SEHNR and FQNEAQ (reference sequence). The CDR3 loop spans 17 amino acids. With V trimmed by 5 bases and J by 8 bases, 11 bases remained unmatched. The CDR3 is CASSPTGTSGTRGELFF. In DNA form, the CDR3 reads TGTGCCAGCAGCCCGACCGGGACTAGCGGGACTAGGGGGGAGCTGTTTTTT.

This clone was detected only a few times. Compared with germline, one end of the junction differs, possibly owing to a read error. This chain links TRBV6-5 with TRBJ2-1; weak D call: TRBD2 (6 bases). Germline V CDR1 and CDR2: MNHEY, SVGAGI. This CDR3 has 14 amino acids. CDR3 amino acids: CASSHSWGDNEQFF. The CDR3 region has the DNA TGTGCCAGCAGTCACTCTTGGGGGGACAATGAGCAGTTCTTC.

The chain combines TRBV11-2 with TRBJ2-1, with TRBD2 matching 8 bases. The J segment lost 2 bases and the V segment lost 6 bases, leaving 18 bases of the junction unmatched. CDR1 is SGHAT and CDR2 is FQNNGV in the germline V gene. The CDR3 sequence is 19 residues long. CDR3 sequence: CASSLPSLADIEAYNEQFF. CDR3 DNA: TGTGCCAGCAGTTTACCCTCACTAGCGGATATTGAGGCCTACAATGAGCAGTTCTTC.

This clone occurred a few times. This chain joins TRBV19 and TRBJ1-1; TRBD1 might be the D (5 bases). This CDR3 spans 14 amino acids. V was clipped by 3 bases and J by 3 bases, with 11 bases between them. Germline V gene sequence: CDR1 LNHDA, CDR2 SQIVND (reference sequence). CDR3 in amino acids: CASSISSGDTEAFF. The DNA of the CDR3 is TGTGCCAGTAGTATCTCCTCGGGGGACACTGAAGCTTTCTTT.

This clone occurred a few times. The chain links TRBV6-4 to TRBJ2-3; 9 bases agree with TRBD2. The CDR3 covers 15 residues. Germline values: CDR1 MRHNA, CDR2 SNTAGT. Germline trimming cut 3 bases from V and 4 bases from J; bases unmatched to any gene: 5. CDR3 protein: CASSEGTSGPDTQYF. Here the CDR3 DNA reads TGTGCCAGCAGTGAAGGCACTAGCGGGCCAGATACGCAGTATTTT.

This chain connects TRBV6-5 to TRBJ1-1; D gene unclear. Germline CDR1 MNHEY, CDR2 SVGAGI. The CDR3 contains 15 residues. V was pared by 4 bases and J by 1 base, with 13 bases between. CDR3 in DNA: TGTGCCAGCAGTTTCAGTCCGACGGGGAACACTGAAGCTTTCTTT. It yields the protein CASSFSPTGNTEAFF.

The chain recombines TRBV30 with TRBJ1-3, with D perhaps matching TRBD1 (5 bases). Between the trimmed V and J ends, which lost 0 bases and 3 bases, there was a span of 15 bases. CDR1 is GTSNPN, CDR2 SVGIG, per germline (reference sequence). The CDR3 spans 16 residues. The CDR3: CAWSVSGNRGGNTIYF. CDR3 bases: TGTGCCTGGAGTGTAAGCGGGAATAGGGGTGGAAACACCATATATTTT. Variable domain in full (rest from reference TRBV30 and TRBJ1-3): SQTIHQWPATLVQPVGSPLSLECTVEGTSNPNLYWYRQAAGRGLQLLFYSVGIGQISSEVPQNLSASRPQDRQFILSSKKLLLSDSGFYLCAWSVSGNRGGNTIYFGEGSWLTVV.

The V gene is TRBV28, the J gene TRBJ2-5; 7 bases line up with TRBD2. Germline CDR1 is MDHEN and CDR2 is SYDVKM. The CDR3 covers 16 residues. Losses at the gene ends were 4 bases for V and 6 bases for J; bases not matched to a gene: 14. The CDR3 coding sequence is TGTGCCAGCAGTTGGCAGCGGGAAGGACCGGGCCAGACCCAGTACTTC. Translation gives CASSWQREGPGQTQYF.

The chain has TRBV10-3 and TRBJ1-4; D gene uncertain. Germline V gives CDR1 ENHRY, CDR2 SYGVKD. V gave up 10 bases and J gave up 4 bases, with 13 bases separating them. CDR3 length equals 13 residues. The DNA of the CDR3 is TGTGCCACATCGAGAGGGAGTAATGAAAAACTGTTTTTT. Translating it yields CATSRGSNEKLFF.

This clone came up a few times. Other nucleotide sequences from this sample produce the same CDR3. V is TRBV27 and J is TRBJ1-1; possible D gene TRBD1, 6 bases. Germline V gene data show CDR1 as MNHEY and CDR2 as SMNVEV (reference sequence). V was cut by 1 base and J by 3 bases, with 18 bases left in between. The CDR3 extends over 17 amino acids. The CDR3 DNA reads as TGTGCCAGCAGTTTATACCGCTTGGGGGCGATGGACACTGAAGCTTTCTTT. As protein: CASSLYRLGAMDTEAFF.

The genes are TRBV4-1 and TRBJ2-7, with D possibly being TRBD1 (6 bases). Trimming shortened V by 1 base and J by 4 bases, and 17 bases separated the two germline ends. The CDR3 contains 16 residues. Germline V gene data show CDR1 as MGHRA and CDR2 as YSYEKL. The CDR3 DNA sequence: TGCGCCAGCAGCCAAGGGGACACCAGACCACGTTACGAGCAGTACTTC. It translates to CASSQGDTRPRYEQYF.

The V gene is TRBV9, the J gene TRBJ2-5; 8 bases align to TRBD1. Germline V gives CDR1 SGDLS, CDR2 YYNGEE. The CDR3 totals 15 residues. Trimming cost V 3 bases and J 5 bases; bases outside gene matches: 9. The CDR3 sequence is CASSARPGGLETQYF. In nucleotides, the CDR3 is TGTGCCAGCAGCGCAAGGCCAGGGGGCCTGGAGACCCAGTACTTC.

The chain carries TRBV4-1 and TRBJ2-7, with 8 bases identical to TRBD1. The CDR3 totals 16 residues. Trimming cost V 2 bases and J 1 base; bases outside gene matches: 7. The V gene's germline CDR1 is MGHRA and CDR2 YSYEKL. CDR3 amino acids: CASSQSRGRRSYEQYF. The CDR3 nucleotides are TGCGCCAGCAGCCAAAGCAGGGGGCGAAGGTCCTACGAGCAGTACTTC.

The chain carries TRBV30 and TRBJ1-6; D might be TRBD1 (5 bases). Germline loops: CDR1 GTSNPN, CDR2 SVGIG (reference sequence). The V end lost 0 bases, the J end lost 8 bases, and 8 bases lay between the germline ends. CDR3 length: 13 amino acids. The CDR3 sequence: CAWSVSGDSPLHF. CDR3 sequence (DNA): TGTGCCTGGAGTGTATCGGGGGATTCACCCCTCCACTTT.

The V gene is TRBV7-9, the J gene TRBJ2-7; the D gene is possibly TRBD1 (6 bases). Germline CDR1 and CDR2: SEHNR and FQNEAQ (reference sequence). With 5 bases removed from V and 6 bases from J, the gap between germline ends came to 17 bases. This CDR3 spans 14 amino acids. CDR3 sequence: CASSPVDQGCEQYF. The CDR3 DNA follows: TGTGCCAGCAGCCCGGTCGACCAGGGGTGCGAGCAGTACTTC.

The chain is built from TRBV4-2 and TRBJ2-7; possible D gene TRBD2, 6 bases. CDR1 and CDR2 from the germline V gene are LGHNA and YNFKEQ. This CDR3 is 19 amino acids long. V lost 0 bases and J 2 bases, leaving 23 bases between the germline ends. The CDR3 region is CASSQDRGILRGTTYEQYF. The DNA for the CDR3 is TGTGCCAGCAGCCAAGATCGAGGTATCCTGCGGGGCACAACCTACGAGCAGTACTTC.

This sequence joins TRBV5-6 and TRBJ1-5; 7 positions match TRBD1. Germline V gene data show CDR1 as SGHDT and CDR2 as YYEEEE. V gave up 3 bases and J gave up 2 bases; unmatched junction bases: 5. This CDR3 comprises 15 residues. Here the CDR3 DNA reads TGTGCCAGCAGCTCACAGGGGAAGGGCAATCAGCCCCAGCATTTT. This translates into CASSSQGKGNQPQHF. Complete variable domain (other parts from reference TRBV5-6 and TRBJ1-5): DAGVTQSPTHLIKTRGQQVTLRCSPKSGHDTVSWYQQALGQGPQFIFQYYEEEERQRGNFPDRFSGHQFPNYSSELNVNALLLGDSALYLCASSSQGKGNQPQHFGDGTRLSIL.

V is TRBV6-1 and J is TRBJ1-4, with 7 bases identical to TRBD1. The CDR3 sequence is 13 residues long. From germline, CDR1 is MNHNS and CDR2 SASEGT. V gave up 10 bases and J gave up 4 bases; unmatched junction bases: 6. CDR3 in DNA: TGTGCCAAGATGACAGGGTTTAATGAAAAACTGTTTTTT. Its protein product is CAKMTGFNEKLFF.